Listed here are 4 T cell receptor beta chains from one sample, sequenced in a study of CD8 T cells in ankylosing spondylitis. MiXCR was run by TCRdb on the 5' RACE reads, yielding one entry per CDR3 protein. Among some 240,000 distinct CDR3 sequences, about 20% were seen once, and the ten largest hold about a third. What was sequenced was blood, either unsorted or a sorted T cell fraction (not recorded which). The receptors come from a male donor with ankylosing spondylitis or in good health (not recorded which).

This chain uses TRBV5-1 with TRBJ2-3; 7 nucleotides match TRBD1. V was pared by 4 bases and J by 0 bases, with 14 bases of the junction left unmatched. This CDR3 is built from 18 residues. Germline V CDR1 and CDR2: SGHRS, YFSETQ. The CDR3 is CASSPELLTGLSTDTQYF. CDR3 sequence (DNA): TGCGCCAGCAGCCCCGAACTCCTGACAGGGTTAAGCACAGATACGCAGTATTTT.

The chain employs TRBV29-1 and TRBJ2-7; weak D call: TRBD2 (5 bases). Germline V gene data show CDR1 as SQVTM and CDR2 as ANQGSEA. This CDR3 contains 11 residues. Trimming removed 6 bases from V and 10 bases from J, with 16 bases in between. The CDR3, as DNA: TGCAGCGTAGACACAACCGCGGGCCAGTACTTC. As protein: CSVDTTAGQYF.

A few counts support this clonotype. V gene TRBV4-2 combines with J gene TRBJ2-7; the D gene is possibly TRBD1 (6 bases). V lost 0 bases, J lost 1 base, and 13 bases lay in between. From germline, CDR1 is LGHNA and CDR2 YNFKEQ. CDR3 length: 16 amino acids. The CDR3 DNA is TGTGCCAGCAGCCAAGATCAGGCAGGGGTGTCCTACGAGCAGTACTTC. It translates to CASSQDQAGVSYEQYF.

The chain uses TRBV7-8 and TRBJ1-5; D possibly corresponds to TRBD1 (5 bases). This CDR3 comprises 15 residues. V lost 1 base and J lost 3, with 10 bases in between. Germline CDR1 reads SGHVS; CDR2 reads FQNEAQ. The CDR3, as DNA: TGTGCCAGCAGCTTAGAACAGGACCTCAATCAGCCCCAGCATTTT. Its translation is CASSLEQDLNQPQHF.